The 10 T cell receptor beta chains presented below share a single source sample, sequenced in a study of response to subunit inactivated influenza vaccine. A single record per CDR3 protein comes from TCRdb applying MiXCR to the RT-PCR reads. Altogether hundreds of thousands of distinct CDR3 sequences are present, 15% to 19% being singletons, with the ten largest covering around a tenth. Sequenced material: PBMCs from blood, taken approximately 12 days after vaccination. The receptor set was obtained from a man aged 50 to 60 who received an inactivated influenza vaccine.

The chain recombines TRBV7-2 with TRBJ2-4; 9 nucleotides agree with TRBD2. V trimming: 5 bases; J trimming: 5 bases; junction bases outside the gene matches: 4. Germline V gives CDR1 SGHTA, CDR2 FQGNSA. The CDR3 is made up of 14 amino acids. The CDR3 loop reads CASSKRGAQNIQYF. The CDR3 bases are TGTGCCAGCAGCAAGCGGGGGGCACAAAACATTCAGTACTTC. Full variable domain (outside the CDR3, taken from reference TRBV7-2 and TRBJ2-4): GAGVSQSPSNKVTEKGKDVELRCDPISGHTALYWYRQSLGQGLEFLIYFQGNSAPDKSGLPSDRFSAERTGGSVSTLTIQRTQQEDSAVYLCASSKRGAQNIQYFGAGTRLSVL.

The rearrangement uses TRBV14 and TRBJ2-6; the match to TRBD1 covers 9 bases. The J segment lost 2 bases and the V segment lost 0 bases, leaving 23 bases of the junction unmatched. The germline gives CDR1 SGHDN, CDR2 FVKESK. The CDR3 spans 24 residues. In nucleotides, the CDR3 is TGTGCCAGCAGCCAAGATCCGGTATTTTCTTATAGTCCCGGGACAGGGACTGGGGCCAACGTCCTGACTTTC. This sequence encodes CASSQDPVFSYSPGTGTGANVLTF. Based on the CDR3 plus reference TRBV14 and TRBJ2-6, the full variable domain is EAGVTQFPSHSVIEKGQTVTLRCDPISGHDNLYWYRRVMGKEIKFLLHFVKESKQDESGMPNNRFLAERTGGTYSTLKVQPAELEDSGVYFCASSQDPVFSYSPGTGTGANVLTFGAGSRLTVL.

A remark on this clonotype: Mismatch with germline at one junction end may stem from a read error. The J gene is TRBJ2-5, the V gene TRBV12-3 or TRBV12-4; 13 bases fit TRBD2. The CDR3 contains 16 residues. The CDR3, as DNA: TGTGCCAGCAGCAGAACTAGCGGGAGGGTCCAAGAGACCCACTACTTC. Encoded protein: CASSRTSGRVQETHYF.

The rearrangement links TRBV2 to TRBJ1-1, with TRBD1 matching over 9 bases. The CDR3 extends over 14 amino acids. The germline CDR1 and CDR2 sequences are SNHLY and FYNNEI. V lost 5 bases, J lost 7 bases, and 8 bases stayed unmatched. The CDR3 bases are TGTGCCAGCAGTCTAACCGGGACAGGGTATGAAGCTTTCTTT. Its translation is CASSLTGTGYEAFF.

V is TRBV4-3 and J is TRBJ2-5, with TRBD2 as a possible D gene (5 bases). CDR1 and CDR2 (germline): LGHNA, YSLEER. Trimming stripped 0 bases from V and 4 bases from J, with 12 bases between. CDR3 size: 15 residues. The CDR3 region is CASSQEDIRGETQYF. The CDR3 nucleotides read TGCGCCAGCAGCCAAGAAGACATCCGGGGAGAGACCCAGTACTTC.

This clonotype has more than one count but fewer than ten. This chain connects TRBV23-1 to TRBJ2-1; possible D gene TRBD1, 5 bases. TRBV23-1 is noted as an ORF with a role that remains uncertain. V was shortened by 0 bases and J by 6 bases, with 24 bases between the two germline ends. The length of the CDR3 is 19 residues. The CDR3 DNA follows: TGCGCCAGCAGTCAATCGTTTCTGAGACAGTACTCTTACCTCAATGAGCAGTTCTTC. Its protein product is CASSQSFLRQYSYLNEQFF.

The rearrangement uses TRBV10-3 and TRBJ1-6; D possibly corresponds to TRBD1 (5 bases). The CDR3 has 17 amino acids. Germline V gives CDR1 ENHRY, CDR2 SYGVKD. With 4 bases removed from V and 6 bases from J, the gap between germline ends came to 19 bases. As DNA, the CDR3 is TGTGCCATCAGTGCGTTTGGGATTGAGGGGAGTAATTCACCCCTCCACTTT. Its protein product is CAISAFGIEGSNSPLHF.

The rearrangement uses TRBV12-5 and TRBJ2-3; D perhaps matches TRBD2 (5 bases). V lost 3 bases and J 8 bases, leaving 9 bases between the germline ends. CDR3 size: 12 residues. The germline CDR1 and CDR2 sequences are LGHNT and FRNRAP. CDR3 in amino acids: CASGLDRGTQYF. The CDR3 nucleotides are TGTGCTAGTGGTTTAGACCGGGGTACGCAGTATTTT.

This clonotype was recorded at least ten times. CDR3 sequence reads: CASSLTPYNEQFF. Written as DNA, the CDR3 is TGTGCCAGCAGTTTAACACCTTACAATGAGCAGTTCTTC. This sequence joins TRBV27 and TRBJ2-1; D uncertain. The V and J ends lost 2 bases and 4 bases respectively, with 6 bases between them. Germline V lookup: CDR1 MNHEY, CDR2 SMNVEV (reference sequence). This CDR3 is 13 amino acids long.

The chain joins TRBV14 to TRBJ2-7; D may be TRBD1 (6 bases). The germline V gene encodes CDR1 SGHDN and CDR2 FVKESK. V lost 1 base to trimming and J lost 3 bases, with 13 bases between them. This CDR3 is built from 15 residues. CDR3 region: CASSQGQGPFYEQYF. CDR3 DNA sequence: TGTGCCAGCAGCCAAGGTCAGGGGCCCTTCTACGAGCAGTACTTC.